This T cell receptor (beta chain) was profiled in a study of T cells expressing NK-cell markers. TCR beta cDNA was made by 5'RACE template switching with UMIs. TCRdb reprocessed the 5' RACE reads, keeping one entry per CDR3 protein, no DNA. This sample's table has about 150,000 distinct CDR3 sequences. The CDR3 runs 14 residues. Germline loops: CDR1 SGHRS, CDR2 YFSETQ. As concerns this clonotype: Its antigen is not known.

Study-wide results and caveats: Top CD8+ clonotypes included the dominant CD3+CD56+NKG2C+ clonotypes in 6 or 7 donors.

The sample consisted of blood T cells: a sorted CD56 or NKG2C T cell subset, CD4+ or CD8+ T cells, or bulk PBMC T cells (not recorded which). This sequence was found in a woman between 45 and 65 years old in good health. The genes are TRBV5-1 and TRBJ2-1; no DNA is available, so the TRBD1 call from TCRdb remains unchecked. CDR3 residues: CASSYEGGLNEQFF.